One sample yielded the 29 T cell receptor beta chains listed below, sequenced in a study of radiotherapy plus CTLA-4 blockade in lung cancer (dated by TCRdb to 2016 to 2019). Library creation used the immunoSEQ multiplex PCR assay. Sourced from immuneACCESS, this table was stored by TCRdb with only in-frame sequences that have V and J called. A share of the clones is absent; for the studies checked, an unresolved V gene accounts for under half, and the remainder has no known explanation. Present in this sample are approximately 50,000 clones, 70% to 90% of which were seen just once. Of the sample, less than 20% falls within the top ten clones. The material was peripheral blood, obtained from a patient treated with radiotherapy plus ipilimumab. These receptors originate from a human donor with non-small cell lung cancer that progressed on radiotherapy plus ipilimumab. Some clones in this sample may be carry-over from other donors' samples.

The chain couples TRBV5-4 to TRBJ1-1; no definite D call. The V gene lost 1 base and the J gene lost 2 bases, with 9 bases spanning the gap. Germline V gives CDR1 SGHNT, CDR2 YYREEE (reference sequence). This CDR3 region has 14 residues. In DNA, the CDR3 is TGTGCCAGCAGCTTGCTTAGCCATAACACTGAAGCTTTCTTT. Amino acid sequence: CASSLLSHNTEAFF.

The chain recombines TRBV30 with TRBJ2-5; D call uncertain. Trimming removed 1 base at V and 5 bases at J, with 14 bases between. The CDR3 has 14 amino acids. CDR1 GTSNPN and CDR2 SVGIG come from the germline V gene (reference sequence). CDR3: CAWSALTVRETQYF. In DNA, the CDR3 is TGTGCCTGGAGTGCTTTAACCGTTCGGGAGACCCAGTACTTC.

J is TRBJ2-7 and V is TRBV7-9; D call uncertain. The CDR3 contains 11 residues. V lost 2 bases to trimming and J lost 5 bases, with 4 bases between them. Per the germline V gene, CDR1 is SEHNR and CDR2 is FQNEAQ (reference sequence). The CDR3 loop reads CASSLYDEQYF. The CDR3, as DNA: TGTGCCAGCAGCTTATATGACGAGCAGTACTTC. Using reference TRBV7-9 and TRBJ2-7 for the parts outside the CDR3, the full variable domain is DTGVSQNPRHKITKRGQNVTFRCDPISEHNRLYWYRQTLGQGPEFLTYFQNEAQLEKSRLLSDRFSAERPKGSFSTLEIQRTEQGDSAMYLCASSLYDEQYFGPGTRLTVT.

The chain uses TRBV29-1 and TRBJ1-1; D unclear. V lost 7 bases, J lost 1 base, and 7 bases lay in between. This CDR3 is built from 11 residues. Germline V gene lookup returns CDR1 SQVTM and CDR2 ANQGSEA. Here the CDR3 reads CSAGTNTEAFF. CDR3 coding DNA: TGCAGCGCAGGAACGAACACTGAAGCTTTCTTT.

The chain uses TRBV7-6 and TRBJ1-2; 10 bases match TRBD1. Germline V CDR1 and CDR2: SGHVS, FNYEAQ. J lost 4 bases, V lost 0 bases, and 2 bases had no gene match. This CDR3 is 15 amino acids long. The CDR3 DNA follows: TGTGCCAGCAGCTTAGCGACAGGGGGCACCTATGGCTACACCTTC. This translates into CASSLATGGTYGYTF.

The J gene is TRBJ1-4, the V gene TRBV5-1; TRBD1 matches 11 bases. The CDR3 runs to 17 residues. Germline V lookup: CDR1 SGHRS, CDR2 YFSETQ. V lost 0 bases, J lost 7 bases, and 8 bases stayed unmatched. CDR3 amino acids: CASSLDSAGTGGEKLFF. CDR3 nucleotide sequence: TGCGCCAGCAGCTTGGATTCGGCGGGGACAGGGGGTGAAAAACTGTTTTTT.

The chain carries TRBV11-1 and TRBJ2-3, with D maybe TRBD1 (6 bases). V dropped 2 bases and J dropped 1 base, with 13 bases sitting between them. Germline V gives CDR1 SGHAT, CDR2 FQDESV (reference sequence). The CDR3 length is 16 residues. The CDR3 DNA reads TGTGCCAGCAGCTTACCCCGGGACACGCGCACAGATACGCAGTATTTT. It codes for CASSLPRDTRTDTQYF. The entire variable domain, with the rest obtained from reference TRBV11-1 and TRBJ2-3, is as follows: EAEVAQSPRYKITEKSQAVAFWCDPISGHATLYWYRQILGQGPELLVQFQDESVVDDSQLPKDRFSAERLKGVDSTLKIQPAELGDSAMYLCASSLPRDTRTDTQYFGPGTRLTVL.

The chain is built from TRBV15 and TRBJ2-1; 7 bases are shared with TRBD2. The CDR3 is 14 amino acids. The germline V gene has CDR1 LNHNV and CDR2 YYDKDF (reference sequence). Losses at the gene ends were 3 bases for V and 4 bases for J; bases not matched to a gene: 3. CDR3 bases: TGTGCCACCAGCAGCCGGGAGGAATACAATGAGCAGTTCTTC. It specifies CATSSREEYNEQFF.

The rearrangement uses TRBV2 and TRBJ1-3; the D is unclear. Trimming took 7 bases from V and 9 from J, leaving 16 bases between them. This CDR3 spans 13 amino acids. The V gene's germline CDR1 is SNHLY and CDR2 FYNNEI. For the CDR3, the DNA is TGTGCCAGCATGAGCGGAACTAGGAGCACCATATATTTT. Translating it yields CASMSGTRSTIYF.

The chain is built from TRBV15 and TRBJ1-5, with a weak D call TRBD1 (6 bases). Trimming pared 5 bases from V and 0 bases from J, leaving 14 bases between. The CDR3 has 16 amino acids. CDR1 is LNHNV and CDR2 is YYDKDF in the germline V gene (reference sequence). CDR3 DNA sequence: TGTGCCACCAGCCCCAGAGGGGGAAATAGCAATCAGCCCCAGCATTTT. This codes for CATSPRGGNSNQPQHF.

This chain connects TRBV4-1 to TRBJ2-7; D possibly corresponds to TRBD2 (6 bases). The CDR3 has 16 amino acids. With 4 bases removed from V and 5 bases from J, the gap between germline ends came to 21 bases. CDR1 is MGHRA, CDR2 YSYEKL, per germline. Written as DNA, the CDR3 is TGCGCCAGCAGCCGAGACATCCAGGGAGGTCCCAACGAGCAGTACTTC. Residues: CASSRDIQGGPNEQYF.

The CDR3 reads CASSVGLLKGRGDEQYF. The CDR3 DNA sequence: TGTGCCAGCAGCGTAGGGTTGCTGAAGGGGCGTGGGGACGAGCAGTACTTC. The chain links TRBV9 to TRBJ2-7, with a possible D match to TRBD1 (5 bases). Trimming left V 0 bases short and J 5 bases short, with 21 bases between. This CDR3 has 17 amino acids. Looked up from germline, CDR1 is SGDLS and CDR2 is YYNGEE.

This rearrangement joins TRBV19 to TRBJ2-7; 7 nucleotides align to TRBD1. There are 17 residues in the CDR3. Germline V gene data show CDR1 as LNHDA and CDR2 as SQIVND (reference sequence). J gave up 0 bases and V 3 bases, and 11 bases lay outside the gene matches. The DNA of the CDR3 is TGTGCCAGTAGTATGGGTGTGTGGGGACAGCTCTCCTACGAGCAGTACTTC. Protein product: CASSMGVWGQLSYEQYF.

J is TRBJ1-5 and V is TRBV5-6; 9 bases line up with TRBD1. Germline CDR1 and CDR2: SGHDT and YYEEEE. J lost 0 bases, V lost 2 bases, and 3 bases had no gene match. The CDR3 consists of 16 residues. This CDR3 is CASSLGTGYSNQPQHF. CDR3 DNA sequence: TGTGCCAGCAGCTTAGGGACAGGGTATAGCAATCAGCCCCAGCATTTT. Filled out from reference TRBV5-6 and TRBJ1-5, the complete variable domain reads DAGVTQSPTHLIKTRGQQVTLRCSPKSGHDTVSWYQQALGQGPQFIFQYYEEEERQRGNFPDRFSGHQFPNYSSELNVNALLLGDSALYLCASSLGTGYSNQPQHFGDGTRLSIL.

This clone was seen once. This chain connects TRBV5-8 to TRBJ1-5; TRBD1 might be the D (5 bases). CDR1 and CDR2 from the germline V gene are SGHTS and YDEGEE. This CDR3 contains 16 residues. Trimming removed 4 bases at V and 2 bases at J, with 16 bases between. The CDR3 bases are TGTGCCAGCAGCCGGGTCGGAGGGGTGGGCAATCAGCCCCAGCATTTT. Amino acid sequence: CASSRVGGVGNQPQHF.

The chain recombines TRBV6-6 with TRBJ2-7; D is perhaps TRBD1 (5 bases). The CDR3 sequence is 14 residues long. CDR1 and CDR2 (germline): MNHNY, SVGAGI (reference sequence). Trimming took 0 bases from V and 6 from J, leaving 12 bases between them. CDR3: CASSYSAGNGEQYF. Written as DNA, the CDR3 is TGTGCCAGCAGTTACTCTGCAGGGAACGGCGAGCAGTACTTC.

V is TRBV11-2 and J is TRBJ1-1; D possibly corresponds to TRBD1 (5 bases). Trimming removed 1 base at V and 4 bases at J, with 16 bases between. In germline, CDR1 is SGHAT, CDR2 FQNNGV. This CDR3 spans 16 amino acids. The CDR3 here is CASSLVGRARATEAFF. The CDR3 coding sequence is TGTGCCAGCAGCTTAGTCGGCCGCGCCAGGGCCACTGAAGCTTTCTTT.

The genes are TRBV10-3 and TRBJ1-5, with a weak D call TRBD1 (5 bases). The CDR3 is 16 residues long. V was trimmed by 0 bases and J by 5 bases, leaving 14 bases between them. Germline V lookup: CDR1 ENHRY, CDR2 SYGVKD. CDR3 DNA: TGTGCCATCAGTGAGTCCATTGGGGCGAGTGATCAGCCCCAGCATTTT. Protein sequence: CAISESIGASDQPQHF.

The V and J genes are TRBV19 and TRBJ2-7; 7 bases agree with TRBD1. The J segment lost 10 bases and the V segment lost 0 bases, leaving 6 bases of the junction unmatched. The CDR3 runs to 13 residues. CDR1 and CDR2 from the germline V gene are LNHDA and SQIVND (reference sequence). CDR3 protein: CASSIDRQGRQYF. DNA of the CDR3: TGTGCCAGTAGTATAGACCGACAGGGACGCCAGTACTTC.

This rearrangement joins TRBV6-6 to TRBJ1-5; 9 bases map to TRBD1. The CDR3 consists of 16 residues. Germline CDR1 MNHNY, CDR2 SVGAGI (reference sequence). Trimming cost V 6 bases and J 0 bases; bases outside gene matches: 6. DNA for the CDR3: TGTGCCAGCAGGACAGGGGGGACAGCTAGCAATCAGCCCCAGCATTTT. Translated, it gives CASRTGGTASNQPQHF.

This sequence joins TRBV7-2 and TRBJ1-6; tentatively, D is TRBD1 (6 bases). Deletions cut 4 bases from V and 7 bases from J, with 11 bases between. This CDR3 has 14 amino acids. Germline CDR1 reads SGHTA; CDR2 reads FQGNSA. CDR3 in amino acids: CASSSAGVNSPLHF. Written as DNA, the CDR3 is TGTGCCAGCAGCTCGGCAGGGGTAAATTCACCCCTCCACTTT.

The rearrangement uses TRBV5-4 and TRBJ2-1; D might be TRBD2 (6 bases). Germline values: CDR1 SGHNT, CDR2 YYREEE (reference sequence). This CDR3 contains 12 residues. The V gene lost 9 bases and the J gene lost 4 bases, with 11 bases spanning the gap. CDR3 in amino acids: CAIPGLYNEQFF. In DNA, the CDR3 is TGTGCCATCCCTGGACTATACAATGAGCAGTTCTTC.

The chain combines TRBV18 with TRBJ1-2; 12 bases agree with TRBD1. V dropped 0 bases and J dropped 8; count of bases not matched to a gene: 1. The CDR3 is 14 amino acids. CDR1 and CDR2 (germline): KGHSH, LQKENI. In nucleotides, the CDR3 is TGTGCCAGCTCACCACCAGGGACAGGGGGCGGCTACACCTTC. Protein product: CASSPPGTGGGYTF.

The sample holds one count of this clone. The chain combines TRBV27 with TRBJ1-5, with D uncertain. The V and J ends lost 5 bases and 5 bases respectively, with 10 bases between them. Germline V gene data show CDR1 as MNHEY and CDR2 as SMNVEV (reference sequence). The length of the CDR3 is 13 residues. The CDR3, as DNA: TGTGCCAGCAGTGCCACAGTAGATCAGCCCCAGCATTTT. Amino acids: CASSATVDQPQHF.

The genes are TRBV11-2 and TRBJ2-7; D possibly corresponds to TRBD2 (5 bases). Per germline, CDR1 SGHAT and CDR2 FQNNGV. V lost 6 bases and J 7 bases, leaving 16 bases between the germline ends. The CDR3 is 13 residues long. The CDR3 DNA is TGTGCCAGCAGTGCTGAACTAGATGGTGAGCAGTACTTC. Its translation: CASSAELDGEQYF.

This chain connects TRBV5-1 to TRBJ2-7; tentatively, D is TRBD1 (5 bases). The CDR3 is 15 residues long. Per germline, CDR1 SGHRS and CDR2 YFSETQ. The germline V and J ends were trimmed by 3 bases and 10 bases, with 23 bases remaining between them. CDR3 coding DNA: TGCGCCAGCAGCTCGACCCTCGGGCAGGGTGGCGAACAGTACTTC. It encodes CASSSTLGQGGEQYF.

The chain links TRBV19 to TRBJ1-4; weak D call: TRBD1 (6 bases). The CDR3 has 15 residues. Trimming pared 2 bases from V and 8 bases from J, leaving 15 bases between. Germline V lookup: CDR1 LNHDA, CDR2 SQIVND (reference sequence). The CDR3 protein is CASSIRIQGGEKLFF. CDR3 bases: TGTGCCAGTAGTATACGGATACAGGGCGGGGAAAAACTGTTTTTT. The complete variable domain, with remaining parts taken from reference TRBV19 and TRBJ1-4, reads DGGITQSPKYLFRKEGQNVTLSCEQNLNHDAMYWYRQDPGQGLRLIYYSQIVNDFQKGDIAEGYSVSREKKESFPLTVTSAQKNPTAFYLCASSIRIQGGEKLFFGSGTQLSVL.

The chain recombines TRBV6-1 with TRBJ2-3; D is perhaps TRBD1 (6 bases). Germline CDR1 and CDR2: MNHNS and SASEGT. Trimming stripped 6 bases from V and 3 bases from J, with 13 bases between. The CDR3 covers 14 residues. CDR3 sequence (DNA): TGTGCCAGCAGGGGGGCAGCAAGGACAGATACGCAGTATTTT. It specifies CASRGAARTDTQYF.

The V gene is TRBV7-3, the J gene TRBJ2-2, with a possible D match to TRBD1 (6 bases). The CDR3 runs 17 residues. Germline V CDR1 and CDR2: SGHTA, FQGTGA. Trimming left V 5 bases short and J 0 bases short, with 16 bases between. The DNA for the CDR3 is TGTGCCAGCAGCCCTAACAGGGAAGTAGCGAACACCGGGGAGCTGTTTTTT. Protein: CASSPNREVANTGELFF. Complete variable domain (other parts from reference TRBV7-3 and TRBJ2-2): GAGVSQTPSNKVTEKGKYVELRCDPISGHTALYWYRQSLGQGPEFLIYFQGTGAADDSGLPNDRFFAVRPEGSVSTLKIQRTERGDSAVYLCASSPNREVANTGELFFGEGSRLTVL.